This note documents a single T cell receptor beta chain sequence. The antigen remains undetermined. In the CD4+ fraction, cells were divided into CD45RA+ naive and CD45RA-negative memory subsets. The sample is drawn from a study of shared clonotypes between healthy human individuals. Whole-study results and caveats: Clonotype sharing across a few donors was observed for about 4.8% of naive CD4 clonotypes. An anticipated effect of sequencing depth on clonotype sharing among donors was recognized.

Across several immunoSEQ plates, the genomic DNA of each subset was split evenly. This table comes from immunoSEQ multiplex PCR, and its TCRdb copy is limited to in-frame clones, with some not included. The data hold 2 million to 2.5 million clones, with under 95% observed a single time. Material: naive CD4+ T cells from PBMCs. Noted subset: CD45RA+ positively selected. The receptor comes from a man aged 18 to 29 in good health. Some clones in this sample may be carry-over from other donors' samples.

CDR3 sequence reads: CASSFKGPGDTQYF. CDR3 bases: TGCGCCAGCAGCTTTAAGGGACCTGGAGATACGCAGTATTTT. This sequence joins TRBV5-1 and TRBJ2-3; D is tentatively TRBD1 or TRBD2 (5 bases each). This CDR3 is built from 14 residues. CDR1 is SGHRS, CDR2 YFSETQ, per germline. V dropped 2 bases and J dropped 5 bases, with 12 bases sitting between them.